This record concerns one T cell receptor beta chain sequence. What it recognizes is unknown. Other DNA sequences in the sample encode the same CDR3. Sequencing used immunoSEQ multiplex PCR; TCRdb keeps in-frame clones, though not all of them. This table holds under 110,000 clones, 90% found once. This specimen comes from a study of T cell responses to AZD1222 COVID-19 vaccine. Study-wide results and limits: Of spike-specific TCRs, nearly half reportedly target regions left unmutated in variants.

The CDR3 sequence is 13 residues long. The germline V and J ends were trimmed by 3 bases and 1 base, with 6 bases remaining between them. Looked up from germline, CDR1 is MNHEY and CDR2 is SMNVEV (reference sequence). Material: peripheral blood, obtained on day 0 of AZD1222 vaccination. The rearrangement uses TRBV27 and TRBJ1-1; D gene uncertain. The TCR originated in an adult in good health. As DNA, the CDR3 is TGTGCCAGCAGTTTGTCCAGGAACACTGAAGCTTTCTTT. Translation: CASSLSRNTEAFF.